This TCR beta chain was sequenced during a study of T cell responses to AZD1222 COVID-19 vaccine. Study-level points and caveats: Baseline seropositivity characterized only a handful of AZD1222 recipients. White British people made up most donors, females outnumbered males, and clonal diversity was possibly underestimated.

Regarding this clone: The antigen remains undetermined.

Generated by immunoSEQ multiplex PCR, the TCRdb table keeps only in-frame clones and is missing some. The table shows 100,000 to 110,000 clones, with about 87% occurring only once. The clonotype comes from an adult in good health. Sequencing used peripheral blood, obtained on day 0 of AZD1222 vaccination.

This chain's CDR3 is CASSVTGRAGELFF. The DNA of the CDR3 is TGTGCCAGCAGCGTAACCGGGAGGGCCGGGGAGCTGTTTTTT. V usage is TRBV9 and J usage is TRBJ2-2; 8 bases match TRBD2. Germline-derived CDR1 and CDR2 are SGDLS and YYNGEE. After removal of 1 base from V and 6 bases from J, the junction contained 2 bases not matched to a gene. The CDR3 length is 14 residues.